The 28 T cell receptor beta chains listed next were all sequenced from one sample in a study of CD8+ T cells in alopecia areata. Reverse transcribed after extraction, RNA yielded cDNA as the sequencing template. Sequenced by immunoSEQ multiplex PCR; TCRdb stores in-frame clones only, minus some. The table shows about 150,000 clones, with 47% occurring only once. Input material: CD4+ T cells sorted from blood. The source of these receptors is a human donor with alopecia areata.

V and J are TRBV27 and TRBJ2-7; 15 bases align to TRBD2. With V trimmed by 4 bases and J by 2 bases, 3 bases remained unmatched. The germline gives CDR1 MNHEY, CDR2 SMNVEV (reference sequence). The CDR3 length is 16 residues. CDR3 residues: CASSSRTSGRAYEQYF. The CDR3 DNA reads TGTGCCAGCAGTTCCAGGACTAGCGGGAGGGCCTACGAGCAGTACTTC.

This clone has just one count. This chain joins TRBV29-1 and TRBJ2-7; D not resolved. Trimming left V 4 bases short and J 5 bases short, with 12 bases between. CDR1 SQVTM and CDR2 ANQGSEA come from the germline V gene. The CDR3 spans 12 residues. CDR3 nucleotide sequence: TGCAGCGTTGTTCGAGTAGACGACGAGCAGTACTTC. It encodes CSVVRVDDEQYF.

This chain connects TRBV4-1 to TRBJ1-1, with a possible D match to TRBD1 (6 bases). V was shortened by 3 bases and J by 2 bases, with 19 bases between the two germline ends. The germline gives CDR1 MGHRA, CDR2 YSYEKL. The CDR3 length is 17 residues. The CDR3 sequence: CASSQISPGGLNTEAFF. The CDR3 nucleotides read TGCGCCAGCAGCCAGATCTCCCCCGGGGGCCTAAACACTGAAGCTTTCTTT.

This clone was counted between two and nine times. The chain recombines TRBV27 with TRBJ1-5; D is unresolved. Germline loops: CDR1 MNHEY, CDR2 SMNVEV (reference sequence). V was pared by 6 bases and J by 9 bases, with 18 bases between. The CDR3 sequence is 14 residues long. This CDR3 is CASSSKGPRWPQHF. The CDR3 DNA is TGTGCCAGCAGCTCCAAGGGCCCGCGGTGGCCCCAGCATTTT.

This chain uses TRBV4-2 with TRBJ2-3; D call uncertain. This CDR3 is 16 amino acids long. V lost 0 bases and J 2 bases, leaving 12 bases between the germline ends. CDR1 and CDR2 (germline): LGHNA, YNFKEQ. CDR3 residues: CASSQDVELSTDTQYF. The CDR3 region has the DNA TGTGCCAGCAGCCAAGATGTCGAACTATCCACAGATACGCAGTATTTT.

In this sample, this clone turned up once. This chain uses TRBV2 with TRBJ2-5; 8 nucleotides line up with TRBD1. The germline V gene has CDR1 SNHLY and CDR2 FYNNEI. J lost 2 bases, V lost 3 bases, and 11 bases had no gene match. The CDR3 consists of 17 residues. CDR3 bases: TGTGCCAGCAGTGATGGGACAGGAACCAAGGTGCAAGAGACCCAGTACTTC. Translating it yields CASSDGTGTKVQETQYF.

The J gene is TRBJ2-2, the V gene TRBV20-1; the D is unclear. Trimming took 6 bases from V and 5 from J, leaving 7 bases between them. The CDR3 has 11 amino acids. Germline CDR1 DFQATT, CDR2 SNEGSKA (reference sequence). CDR3 region: CSAARTGELFF. In DNA, the CDR3 is TGCAGTGCAGCGCGGACCGGGGAGCTGTTTTTT.

The genes are TRBV5-1 and TRBJ2-3, with 10 nucleotides matching TRBD1. There are 15 residues in the CDR3. The trim removed 2 bases at V and 3 bases at J, leaving 3 bases unmatched. Germline CDR1 is SGHRS and CDR2 is YFSETQ. The CDR3 here is CASSFRTGGTDTQYF. The CDR3 DNA sequence: TGCGCCAGCAGCTTTCGGACAGGGGGAACAGATACGCAGTATTTT. Looking up the rest from reference TRBV5-1 and TRBJ2-3 gives the full variable domain: KAGVTQTPRYLIKTRGQQVTLSCSPISGHRSVSWYQQTPGQGLQFLFEYFSETQRNKGNFPGRFSGRQFSNSRSEMNVSTLELGDSALYLCASSFRTGGTDTQYFGPGTRLTVL.

This chain connects TRBV18 to TRBJ1-2; 12 positions agree with TRBD1. J was trimmed by 3 bases and V by 3 bases; bases with no gene match: 5. The CDR3 consists of 16 residues. Germline V gene sequence: CDR1 KGHSH, CDR2 LQKENI. The CDR3 reads CASSPTGTGGDYGYTF. The CDR3 DNA sequence: TGTGCCAGCTCACCTACCGGGACAGGGGGCGACTATGGCTACACCTTC.

This chain joins TRBV27 and TRBJ1-1, with unresolved D. With 7 bases removed from V and 1 base from J, the gap between germline ends came to 13 bases. Germline values: CDR1 MNHEY, CDR2 SMNVEV (reference sequence). The CDR3 spans 14 residues. The CDR3 DNA is TGTGCCAGCAATCGAGGACGGACGAACACTGAAGCTTTCTTT. Translating gives CASNRGRTNTEAFF.

V gene TRBV6-6 combines with J gene TRBJ2-1; 9 bases agree with TRBD2. The CDR3 totals 15 residues. V gave up 5 bases and J gave up 5 bases; unmatched junction bases: 7. Germline lookup yields CDR1 MNHNY and CDR2 SVGAGI (reference sequence). CDR3 sequence reads: CASSTGTSINNEQFF. The CDR3, as DNA: TGTGCCAGCAGTACGGGGACTAGCATTAACAATGAGCAGTTCTTC.

The CDR3: CASSTTRQETQYF. Written as DNA, the CDR3 is TGTGCCAGTAGCACTACTAGACAAGAGACCCAGTACTTC. This chain uses TRBV19 with TRBJ2-5; perhaps TRBD2 as D (5 bases). The CDR3 covers 13 residues. Germline V gene data show CDR1 as LNHDA and CDR2 as SQIVND (reference sequence). V lost 6 bases to trimming and J lost 2 bases, with 10 bases between them.

This sequence joins TRBV29-1 and TRBJ1-1; maybe TRBD1 (5 bases). The V and J ends lost 6 bases and 7 bases respectively, with 15 bases between them. This CDR3 is 12 amino acids long. Germline V gene sequence: CDR1 SQVTM, CDR2 ANQGSEA. CDR3 sequence (DNA): TGCAGCGTGGCAGGGAAAGTTGTTGAAGCTTTCTTT. Translating it yields CSVAGKVVEAFF.

The chain employs TRBV29-1 and TRBJ2-7; 8 nucleotides match TRBD1. The CDR3 has 13 residues. J gave up 4 bases and V 6 bases, and 8 bases lay outside the gene matches. CDR1 is SQVTM and CDR2 is ANQGSEA in the germline V gene. This CDR3 reads CSVNGQGGYEQYF. The CDR3 DNA reads as TGCAGCGTCAACGGACAGGGAGGTTACGAGCAGTACTTC.

This clone was detected a few times. The chain couples TRBV29-1 to TRBJ2-1; D is unclear. The germline V gene encodes CDR1 SQVTM and CDR2 ANQGSEA. The CDR3 covers 12 residues. Trimming removed 7 bases from V and 10 bases from J, with 17 bases in between. For the CDR3, the DNA is TGCAGCGCTATCCTAGGTGGCTCGGAGCAGTTCTTC. Protein product: CSAILGGSEQFF.

The chain carries TRBV6-6 and TRBJ2-6, with D maybe TRBD1 (5 bases). Germline V CDR1 and CDR2: MNHNY, SVGAGI (reference sequence). V dropped 8 bases and J dropped 0 bases, with 14 bases sitting between them. The CDR3 has 16 amino acids. The CDR3 DNA is TGTGCCAGCGGACAAGAACCCTTCTCTGGGGCCAACGTCCTGACTTTC. The encoded protein is CASGQEPFSGANVLTF.

The table lists this clone with a few counts. This chain connects TRBV6-6 to TRBJ2-7; 10 bases map to TRBD1. Germline CDR1 and CDR2: MNHNY and SVGAGI (reference sequence). Losses at the gene ends were 7 bases for V and 7 bases for J; bases not matched to a gene: 13. This CDR3 has 15 amino acids. For the CDR3, the DNA is TGTGCCAGCAACCCGGGACAGGGGAGCGGTAGGGAGCAGTACTTC. Residues: CASNPGQGSGREQYF.

The chain links TRBV5-1 to TRBJ2-3; 8 bases are a match to TRBD2. The CDR3 is 15 amino acids. Trimming removed 4 bases from V and 4 bases from J; junction bases left unmatched: 8. The germline gives CDR1 SGHRS, CDR2 YFSETQ. CDR3 sequence reads: CASSVTSVGSDTQYF. CDR3 nucleotides: TGCGCCAGCAGCGTGACTAGCGTGGGCTCAGATACGCAGTATTTT.

This rearrangement joins TRBV30 to TRBJ2-7, with D perhaps matching TRBD2 (7 bases). The CDR3 is made up of 16 amino acids. With 4 bases removed from V and 4 bases from J, the gap between germline ends came to 23 bases. Germline assignment: CDR1 GTSNPN and CDR2 SVGIG (reference sequence). The CDR3 sequence is CAWTWGGGSRLYEQYF. The CDR3 bases are TGTGCCTGGACATGGGGGGGCGGCTCAAGATTGTACGAGCAGTACTTC.

There are a few counts of this clone. The V call is TRBV9, the J call TRBJ2-1; tentative D call: TRBD2 (6 bases). V lost 2 bases to trimming and J lost 6 bases, with 15 bases between them. Per the germline V gene, CDR1 is SGDLS and CDR2 is YYNGEE. The CDR3 covers 15 residues. The CDR3 loop reads CASSVNPVGGNEQFF. In DNA form, the CDR3 reads TGTGCCAGCAGCGTCAACCCGGTCGGGGGCAATGAGCAGTTCTTC.

The chain links TRBV29-1 to TRBJ1-2; weak D call: TRBD1 (5 bases). The CDR3 totals 13 residues. CDR1 and CDR2 from the germline V gene are SQVTM and ANQGSEA. The V gene lost 4 bases and the J gene lost 6 bases, with 15 bases spanning the gap. The CDR3 nucleotides are TGCAGCGTTGGGACCAGGGTAGGGAATGGCTACACCTTC. Amino acid sequence: CSVGTRVGNGYTF.

This clone was picked up a small number of times. The genes are TRBV29-1 and TRBJ2-3, with D perhaps TRBD1 (6 bases). CDR1 SQVTM and CDR2 ANQGSEA come from the germline V gene. Trimming shortened V by 4 bases and J by 6 bases, and 17 bases separated the two germline ends. The CDR3 contains 14 residues. The CDR3 DNA follows: TGCAGCGTTGCGGGACAAAGAAAGGAGGATACGCAGTATTTT. It codes for CSVAGQRKEDTQYF.

This clone has just a few counts. The chain joins TRBV5-6 to TRBJ2-7, with 7 bases identical to TRBD1. V lost 1 base, J lost 5 bases, and 6 bases stayed unmatched. The V gene's germline CDR1 is SGHDT and CDR2 YYEEEE. This CDR3 comprises 14 residues. The CDR3 reads CASSLTRDRHEQYF. CDR3 DNA: TGTGCCAGCAGCTTGACCCGGGACAGACACGAGCAGTACTTC.

This clone was counted between two and nine times. The chain joins TRBV28 to TRBJ2-7; the match to TRBD2 covers 10 bases. The CDR3 is 18 residues long. The J segment lost 6 bases and the V segment lost 5 bases, leaving 19 bases of the junction unmatched. CDR1 MDHEN and CDR2 SYDVKM come from the germline V gene. As DNA, the CDR3 is TGTGCCAGCAGTCCGCTCCCTAAACCTAGCGGGAGATCCGGCGAGCAGTACTTC. Protein sequence: CASSPLPKPSGRSGEQYF.

The chain is built from TRBV19 and TRBJ2-1; D may match TRBD1 or TRBD2 (5 bases each). The V and J ends lost 8 bases and 7 bases respectively, with 15 bases between them. The CDR3 runs 13 residues. CDR1 and CDR2 from the germline V gene are LNHDA and SQIVND (reference sequence). The CDR3 loop reads CASEAGRGNEQFF. CDR3 bases: TGTGCCAGTGAAGCAGGGCGAGGGAATGAGCAGTTCTTC.

The chain links TRBV23-1 to TRBJ2-1; TRBD2 matches at 7 bases. TRBV23-1 is an open reading frame whose function is uncertain. This CDR3 has 16 residues. J was trimmed by 0 bases and V by 4 bases; bases with no gene match: 6. CDR3 loop: CASSRAGFRSYNEQFF. Here the CDR3 DNA reads TGCGCCAGCAGTCGAGCGGGATTCCGCTCCTACAATGAGCAGTTCTTC.

A few counts support this clone. The gene calls are TRBV5-1 and TRBJ2-4; D may be TRBD2 (5 bases). CDR3 size: 17 residues. The germline CDR1 and CDR2 sequences are SGHRS and YFSETQ. Trimming cost V 4 bases and J 0 bases, with 17 bases left between them. The CDR3 nucleotides read TGCGCCAGCAGCCTCCCGAGCGCAGCGGAAGCCAAAAACATTCAGTACTTC. Translated: CASSLPSAAEAKNIQYF.

There are a few counts of this clone. The V gene is TRBV29-1, the J gene TRBJ2-5; TRBD1 agrees at 10 bases. J gave up 7 bases and V 6 bases, and 23 bases lay outside the gene matches. This CDR3 comprises 18 residues. Per the germline V gene, CDR1 is SQVTM and CDR2 is ANQGSEA. The CDR3 reads CSVLRPGTGEWGVRTQYF. The CDR3 DNA is TGCAGCGTCCTACGACCCGGGACAGGGGAGTGGGGGGTCCGGACCCAGTACTTC.